These 27 T cell receptor beta chains were sequenced from one sample in a study of T cell responses to AZD1222 COVID-19 vaccine. The protocol was immunoSEQ multiplex PCR, while the TCRdb copy is restricted to in-frame clones and leaves out a portion. The sample has 64,000 or so clones, over 80% seen once. Sequenced here: peripheral blood, sampled on day 0 of AZD1222 vaccination. Source of these receptors: an adult in good health.

V gene TRBV30 combines with J gene TRBJ2-1; D unresolved. V lost 3 bases and J lost 4, with 10 bases in between. The CDR3 is 13 amino acids. Germline V gives CDR1 GTSNPN, CDR2 SVGIG (reference sequence). The CDR3 coding sequence is TGTGCCTGGAGACAGCTTCCATACAATGAGCAGTTCTTC. It yields the protein CAWRQLPYNEQFF.

This clone occurred a few times. This chain connects TRBV10-2 to TRBJ2-2; 8 bases match TRBD2. Losses at the gene ends were 0 bases for V and 3 bases for J; bases not matched to a gene: 9. This CDR3 comprises 18 residues. Germline values: CDR1 WSHSY, CDR2 SAAADI. The CDR3 DNA is TGCGCCAGCAGTGAGTCTATCTCCGGGGGGGCAGACACCGGGGAGCTGTTTTTT. This encodes CASSESISGGADTGELFF.

This chain links TRBV6-5 with TRBJ1-2; no clear D gene. The CDR3 contains 11 residues. From germline, CDR1 is MNHEY and CDR2 SVGAGI. The V and J ends lost 4 bases and 6 bases respectively, with 6 bases between them. The CDR3 reads CASSSLDGYTF. CDR3 in DNA: TGTGCCAGCAGTTCCCTCGATGGCTACACCTTC.

This clone was observed a single time. V and J are TRBV6-1 and TRBJ2-3; 9 positions agree with TRBD2. The CDR3 contains 16 residues. Germline-derived CDR1 and CDR2 are MNHNS and SASEGT. The V gene end was trimmed by 0 bases and the J gene end by 2 bases; junction bases not matched to a gene: 3. CDR3 amino acids: CASSEALAGDTDTQYF. As DNA, the CDR3 is TGTGCCAGCAGTGAAGCACTAGCGGGCGACACAGATACGCAGTATTTT.

This chain uses TRBV7-6 with TRBJ1-5; 7 nucleotides match TRBD1. CDR3 length: 14 amino acids. V shed 4 bases, J shed 6 bases, and the junction held 6 bases outside the gene matches. Germline lookup yields CDR1 SGHVS and CDR2 FNYEAQ. The CDR3 region is CASSSRQGLQPQHF. The CDR3 DNA sequence: TGTGCCAGCAGCTCGCGACAGGGACTTCAGCCCCAGCATTTT.

V and J are TRBV28 and TRBJ1-3; D is possibly TRBD1 (6 bases). V lost 1 base, J lost 7 bases, and 11 bases lay in between. In germline, CDR1 is MDHEN, CDR2 SYDVKM. This CDR3 is built from 14 residues. CDR3 sequence (DNA): TGTGCCAGCAGTTTATTTGGGACAACTAACACCATATATTTT. As protein: CASSLFGTTNTIYF.

V and J are TRBV25-1 and TRBJ2-7, with 8 bases fitting TRBD1. Per germline, CDR1 MGHDK and CDR2 SYGVNS. The CDR3 extends over 16 amino acids. After removal of 5 bases from V and 0 bases from J, the junction contained 9 bases not matched to a gene. The CDR3 nucleotides are TGTGCCAGCAGTACAACAGGGGGGTCAGGCTCCTACGAGCAGTACTTC. Translated, it gives CASSTTGGSGSYEQYF.

The chain couples TRBV12-3 or TRBV12-4 to TRBJ2-2, with D unresolved. The length of the CDR3 is 11 residues. Trimming removed 5 bases from V and 6 bases from J, with 4 bases in between. The CDR3 region is CASSAPGELFF. The CDR3 DNA follows: TGTGCCAGCAGTGCACCCGGGGAGCTGTTTTTT.

The rearrangement links TRBV7-2 to TRBJ1-5; TRBD1 is a possible D gene (6 bases). The CDR3 has 13 amino acids. Between the trimmed V and J ends, which lost 4 bases and 4 bases, there was a span of 8 bases. Germline CDR1 and CDR2: SGHTA and FQGNSA. CDR3 bases: TGTGCCAGCAGCTCGGACAGAAATCAGCCCCAGCATTTT. This translates into CASSSDRNQPQHF.

V usage is TRBV15 and J usage is TRBJ2-7; weak D call: TRBD2 (6 bases). The CDR3 spans 12 residues. Deletions cut 1 base from V and 9 bases from J, with 10 bases between. CDR1 LNHNV and CDR2 YYDKDF come from the germline V gene (reference sequence). CDR3 coding DNA: TGTGCCACCAGCAGAGTGGGGGGAGCGCAGTACTTC. Its translation is CATSRVGGAQYF. The full variable domain, rest sourced from reference TRBV15 and TRBJ2-7, is DAMVIQNPRYQVTQFGKPVTLSCSQTLNHNVMYWYQQKSSQAPKLLFHYYDKDFNNEADTPDNFQSRRPNTSFCFLDIRSPGLGDTAMYLCATSRVGGAQYFGPGTRLTVT.

The chain uses TRBV10-3 and TRBJ2-1, with 7 nucleotides matching TRBD1. There are 11 residues in the CDR3. Germline CDR1 reads ENHRY; CDR2 reads SYGVKD. J was trimmed by 8 bases and V by 11 bases; bases with no gene match: 6. The CDR3 DNA follows: TGTGCCGTTAGACAGGGCCATGAGCAGTTCTTC. Protein sequence: CAVRQGHEQFF.

This chain uses TRBV3-1 (or the pseudogene TRBV3-2) with TRBJ1-3, with D possibly matching TRBD1 (5 bases). This CDR3 region has 17 residues. Germline CDR1 is LGHDT and CDR2 is YNNKEL (reference sequence). V was trimmed by 0 bases and J by 4 bases, leaving 16 bases between them. For the CDR3, the DNA is TGTGCCAGCAGCCAAGACCCGGGGGGAATGGGCGGAAACACCATATATTTT. Translated: CASSQDPGGMGGNTIYF.

This chain connects TRBV11-2 to TRBJ2-7, with a possible D match to TRBD1 (5 bases). Trimming stripped 11 bases from V and 7 bases from J, with 15 bases between. The CDR3 runs 11 residues. Germline CDR1 is SGHAT and CDR2 is FQNNGV. The CDR3: CAGTPRGEQYF. CDR3 in DNA: TGTGCCGGAACACCTAGGGGAGAGCAGTACTTC.

Only one count was recorded for this clone. The V call is TRBV19, the J call TRBJ2-7; TRBD1 is a possible D gene (7 bases). The CDR3 extends over 14 amino acids. Germline V gene lookup returns CDR1 LNHDA and CDR2 SQIVND (reference sequence). V was cut by 4 bases and J by 5 bases, with 15 bases left in between. The CDR3 region has the DNA TGTGCCAGTAGTAGGGGGGACAGCAGACACGAGCAGTACTTC. Translation: CASSRGDSRHEQYF.

This clone appeared a few times. This sequence joins TRBV5-6 and TRBJ1-3; 7 bases match TRBD1. This CDR3 is built from 15 residues. J was trimmed by 4 bases and V by 3 bases; bases with no gene match: 7. The germline V gene has CDR1 SGHDT and CDR2 YYEEEE. CDR3 sequence: CASSSLDRAGNTIYF. The CDR3, as DNA: TGTGCCAGCAGCTCCCTAGACAGGGCCGGAAACACCATATATTTT.

This clone ranks as medium-sized. The CDR3 sequence is CASSQEPSGASEAQYF. The CDR3 DNA sequence: TGTGCCAGCAGCCAAGAACCTAGCGGAGCCTCGGAGGCCCAGTACTTC. This sequence joins TRBV4-2 and TRBJ2-5; 7 bases line up with TRBD2. The junction had 13 bases not matched to a gene; V was cut back by 0 bases and J by 9 bases. Germline CDR1 LGHNA, CDR2 YNFKEQ. CDR3 size: 16 residues.

The rearrangement joins TRBV27 to TRBJ2-1, with 9 nucleotides matching TRBD1. The CDR3 loop spans 16 amino acids. V was clipped by 7 bases and J by 9 bases; unmatched bases: 16. The germline V gene encodes CDR1 MNHEY and CDR2 SMNVEV (reference sequence). The CDR3 DNA reads as TGTGCCAGCAATTCTCACGGGGGACAGGGTCTTGGTGAGCAGTTCTTC. It yields the protein CASNSHGGQGLGEQFF.

The gene calls are TRBV6-6 and TRBJ2-1; 9 bases map to TRBD2. The germline gives CDR1 MNHNY, CDR2 SVGAGI (reference sequence). V shed 6 bases and J 6 bases; nucleotides not matched to a gene: 6. The CDR3 spans 14 residues. DNA for the CDR3: TGTGCCAGCAGGGATAGCGGGGGAGGCAATGAGCAGTTCTTC. This sequence encodes CASRDSGGGNEQFF.

The V and J genes are TRBV18 and TRBJ1-1, with 7 nucleotides matching TRBD1. With 4 bases clipped from V and 0 bases from J, the junction kept 5 bases outside the gene matches. Germline V lookup: CDR1 KGHSH, CDR2 LQKENI. The CDR3 length is 15 residues. CDR3 loop: CASSQTGQMNTEAFF. DNA of the CDR3: TGTGCCAGCTCACAAACGGGACAGATGAACACTGAAGCTTTCTTT.

In DNA, the CDR3 is TGCGCCAGCAGGGTTGCAGGGGACAATCAGCCCCAGCATTTT. Its translation is CASRVAGDNQPQHF. V usage is TRBV10-2 and J usage is TRBJ1-5, with a tentative D call TRBD1 (6 bases). The germline CDR1 and CDR2 sequences are WSHSY and SAAADI. V lost 6 bases and J lost 3, with 12 bases in between. This CDR3 spans 14 amino acids.

The V and J genes are TRBV19 and TRBJ1-1; TRBD1 agrees at 10 bases. There are 19 residues in the CDR3. The V gene end was trimmed by 4 bases and the J gene end by 0 bases; junction bases not matched to a gene: 14. Germline CDR1 reads LNHDA; CDR2 reads SQIVND (reference sequence). CDR3 bases: TGTGCCAGTAGTACCCATGTCGGGACAGGGGTGCTCATGAACACTGAAGCTTTCTTT. Translating it yields CASSTHVGTGVLMNTEAFF.

The J gene is TRBJ1-6, the V gene TRBV5-1; 7 bases are shared with TRBD1. Germline-derived CDR1 and CDR2 are SGHRS and YFSETQ. CDR3 length: 15 amino acids. Germline trimming cut 0 bases from V and 10 bases from J; bases unmatched to any gene: 7. CDR3 region: CASSLETGMNSPLHF. The CDR3 nucleotides are TGCGCCAGCAGCTTGGAGACAGGGATGAACTCACCCCTCCACTTT.

CDR3 nucleotides: TGCGCCAGCAGCCCCTCAAGGACAGGGAGTTCCGAGCAGTACTTC. This sequence encodes CASSPSRTGSSEQYF. V and J are TRBV4-3 and TRBJ2-7, with 8 bases matching TRBD1. V shed 4 bases and J 6 bases; nucleotides not matched to a gene: 11. The CDR3 has 15 residues. Germline CDR1 and CDR2: LGHNA and YSLEER.

The gene calls are TRBV9 and TRBJ2-1; a possible D gene is TRBD1 (6 bases). CDR1 is SGDLS, CDR2 YYNGEE, per germline. V dropped 4 bases and J dropped 2 bases, with 16 bases sitting between them. The CDR3 sequence is 16 residues long. CDR3 nucleotides: TGTGCCAGCAGCATATCCGGGACATCCACCTACAATGAGCAGTTCTTC. It yields the protein CASSISGTSTYNEQFF.

The rearrangement links TRBV7-7 to TRBJ2-1; 12 bases line up with TRBD2. Germline CDR1 SSHAT, CDR2 FNYEAQ (reference sequence). V lost 5 bases, J lost 8 bases, and 7 bases stayed unmatched. CDR3 length equals 15 residues. The CDR3: CASSNLAGGPHEQFF. The CDR3 coding sequence is TGTGCCAGCAGCAACCTAGCGGGGGGGCCGCATGAGCAGTTCTTC. The variable domain in full, with the rest retrieved from reference TRBV7-7 and TRBJ2-1, is GAGVSQSPRYKVTKRGQDVTLRCDPISSHATLYWYQQALGQGPEFLTYFNYEAQPDKSGLPSDRFSAERPEGSISTLTIQRTEQRDSAMYRCASSNLAGGPHEQFFGPGTRLTVL.

The chain couples TRBV9 to TRBJ2-7; unclear D gene. The CDR3 length is 12 residues. Germline lookup yields CDR1 SGDLS and CDR2 YYNGEE. V shed 4 bases and J shed 6 bases, with 11 bases lying between them. The CDR3 here is CASSSPMGEQYF. For the CDR3, the DNA is TGTGCCAGCAGCTCACCGATGGGCGAGCAGTACTTC.

This chain uses TRBV28 with TRBJ1-4, with a weak D call TRBD1 (5 bases). Trimming shortened V by 5 bases and J by 8 bases, and 18 bases separated the two germline ends. The CDR3 totals 15 residues. Germline CDR1 and CDR2: MDHEN and SYDVKM. CDR3 region: CASSPWRGVTEKLFF. DNA of the CDR3: TGTGCCAGCAGTCCCTGGAGGGGCGTAACGGAAAAACTGTTTTTT.